This is a list of T cell receptor beta chains from one sample in a study of cytomegalovirus exposure and HLA in healthy donors. Profiling relied on immunoSEQ multiplex PCR, and the TCRdb table lists in-frame clones only, not all of them. The table lists 170,000 or so clones, roughly 85% of them singletons, with 0.69% in the top ten. Sequences were obtained from PBMCs. The receptors derive from a woman between 35 and 50 years old in good health and CMV-seronegative. CDR3s include the opening cysteine and the closing phenylalanine or tryptophan. The D gene is left open where the match is weak. Clone size is shown for a subset of rows, as once, few, many or a class of expanded clone.

CDR3 DNA: TGTGCCAGCAGCTTTAGGCAGGGAGGCGACTATGGCTACACCTTC; CDR3 protein: CASSFRQGGDYGYTF; V gene: TRBV11-2; D gene: -; clone size: once; J gene: TRBJ1-2
CDR3 DNA: TGTGCCAGCAGCTCGATCCCTCAGGGGAGATCCTACGAGCAGTACTTC; CDR3 protein: CASSSIPQGRSYEQYF; V gene: TRBV11-2; D gene: -; clone size: -; J gene: TRBJ2-7
CDR3 DNA: TGTGCCAGCAGCCAAGAAGGGGGCGTGGGACAGCCCCAGCATTTT; CDR3 protein: CASSQEGGVGQPQHF; V gene: TRBV4-2; D gene: TRBD1; clone size: -; J gene: TRBJ1-5
CDR3 DNA: TGCGCCAGCAGCCAAGACAGGGTGAAGACTGAAGCTTTCTTT; CDR3 protein: CASSQDRVKTEAFF; V gene: TRBV4-1; D gene: -; clone size: few; J gene: TRBJ1-1
CDR3 DNA: TGTGCCAGCAGCCAAAATACAGGGGGCGCTGGGGCCAACGTCCTGACTTTC; CDR3 protein: CASSQNTGGAGANVLTF; V gene: TRBV4-2; D gene: TRBD1; clone size: -; J gene: TRBJ2-6
CDR3 DNA: TGCGCCAGCAGCCGGGATATAGCGGGAGGGGCAGATACGCAGTATTTT; CDR3 protein: CASSRDIAGGADTQYF; V gene: TRBV4-1; D gene: TRBD2; clone size: -; J gene: TRBJ2-3
CDR3 DNA: TGTGCCAGCAGCGCAGCGGGAGGGCCCTACGAGCAGTACTTC; CDR3 protein: CASSAAGGPYEQYF; V gene: TRBV2; D gene: TRBD2; clone size: few; J gene: TRBJ2-7
CDR3 DNA: TGCGCCAGCAGCCAAGTCCTTAGCGGGGGGGAGGAGACCCAGTACTTC; CDR3 protein: CASSQVLSGGEETQYF; V gene: TRBV4-1; D gene: TRBD2; clone size: once; J gene: TRBJ2-5
CDR3 DNA: TGCGCCAGCAGCACGACCGTGAGCGGGGGGGCCCAGTACTTC; CDR3 protein: CASSTTVSGGAQYF; V gene: TRBV5-1; D gene: TRBD2; clone size: -; J gene: TRBJ2-4
CDR3 DNA: TGTGCCAGCTCCAGGACCCTAAGGGGGACTGAAGCTTTCTTT; CDR3 protein: CASSRTLRGTEAFF; V gene: TRBV27; D gene: -; clone size: -; J gene: TRBJ1-1
CDR3 DNA: TGTGCCAGCAGCGGCACAGTGAACACTGAAGCTTTCTTT; CDR3 protein: CASSGTVNTEAFF; V gene: TRBV5-4; D gene: -; clone size: -; J gene: TRBJ1-1
CDR3 DNA: TGTGCCAGCAGCCCACTAGCGGGGGGACAAGAGACCCAGTACTTC; CDR3 protein: CASSPLAGGQETQYF; V gene: TRBV6-1; D gene: TRBD2; clone size: -; J gene: TRBJ2-5
CDR3 DNA: TGTGCCAGCAGTCCCCCCGGGGGACTCTACGAGCAGTACTTC; CDR3 protein: CASSPPGGLYEQYF; V gene: TRBV6-4; D gene: -; clone size: few; J gene: TRBJ2-7
CDR3 DNA: TGTGCCAGCAGTGAGGGGACAGGGGGGGTTAGTGTCGAGCAGTACTTC; CDR3 protein: CASSEGTGGVSVEQYF; V gene: TRBV2; D gene: TRBD1; clone size: -; J gene: TRBJ2-7
CDR3 DNA: TGCGCCAGCAGGGCTGACAGGGGACCCCATGAAAAACTGTTTTTT; CDR3 protein: CASRADRGPHEKLFF; V gene: TRBV5-1; D gene: TRBD1; clone size: few; J gene: TRBJ1-4
CDR3 DNA: TGCGCCAGCAGCCAATACAGGGAAAGAACCGGGGAGCTGTTTTTT; CDR3 protein: CASSQYRERTGELFF; V gene: TRBV4-1; D gene: -; clone size: -; J gene: TRBJ2-2
CDR3 DNA: TGCGCCAGCAGCTTGGCCCCTAGCGGGGGGTACAATGAGCAGTTCTTC; CDR3 protein: CASSLAPSGGYNEQFF; V gene: TRBV5-1; D gene: TRBD2; clone size: -; J gene: TRBJ2-1
CDR3 DNA: TGTGCCAGCAGCAATCGACAGGGCTCCTACGAGCAGTACTTC; CDR3 protein: CASSNRQGSYEQYF; V gene: TRBV21-1; D gene: -; clone size: -; J gene: TRBJ2-7
CDR3 DNA: TGTGCCAGTAGTCCGGCGAACAGGGGTGATTATGGCTACACCTTC; CDR3 protein: CASSPANRGDYGYTF; V gene: TRBV25-1; D gene: TRBD1; clone size: few; J gene: TRBJ1-2
CDR3 DNA: TGTGCCAGCAGCTCCGACAGGGGGCCGGGGCAGCCCCAGCATTTT; CDR3 protein: CASSSDRGPGQPQHF; V gene: TRBV7-8; D gene: TRBD1; clone size: -; J gene: TRBJ1-5
CDR3 DNA: TGTGCCAGCAGTTTATCGAGGACAGATACGCAGTATTTT; CDR3 protein: CASSLSRTDTQYF; V gene: TRBV27; D gene: -; clone size: -; J gene: TRBJ2-3
CDR3 DNA: TGTGCCAGCTCACCAGACAGGCCTTCAACTAATGAAAAACTGTTTTTT; CDR3 protein: CASSPDRPSTNEKLFF; V gene: TRBV18; D gene: -; clone size: -; J gene: TRBJ1-4
CDR3 DNA: TGCGCCAGCAGTGAGCCGAGCGGAGGTACAGATACGCAGTATTTT; CDR3 protein: CASSEPSGGTDTQYF; V gene: TRBV10-2; D gene: -; clone size: -; J gene: TRBJ2-3
CDR3 DNA: TGTGCCAGCAGCTCGGGACTAGCGGGGGGTATGCAGTATTTT; CDR3 protein: CASSSGLAGGMQYF; V gene: TRBV5-6; D gene: TRBD2; clone size: few; J gene: TRBJ2-3
CDR3 DNA: TGTGCCAGCAGTCCCTTGCGGGACAGCTCCTACGAGCAGTACTTC; CDR3 protein: CASSPLRDSSYEQYF; V gene: TRBV25-1; D gene: -; clone size: once; J gene: TRBJ2-7
CDR3 DNA: TGTGCCAGCAGCCCGGGGGACAGGGTTTCCTACGAGCAGTACTTC; CDR3 protein: CASSPGDRVSYEQYF; V gene: TRBV7-9; D gene: TRBD1; clone size: -; J gene: TRBJ2-7
CDR3 DNA: TGTGCCAATTTCGTACAGGGACGTAGCAATCAGCCCCAGCATTTT; CDR3 protein: CANFVQGRSNQPQHF; V gene: TRBV21-1; D gene: -; clone size: -; J gene: TRBJ1-5
CDR3 DNA: TGCAGCGTTTCAGGTTCCCAAGAGACCCAGTACTTC; CDR3 protein: CSVSGSQETQYF; V gene: TRBV29-1; D gene: -; clone size: -; J gene: TRBJ2-5
CDR3 DNA: TGTGCCAGTAGTATGGTTGGGACTAGCGGGTCCGAGCAGTACTTC; CDR3 protein: CASSMVGTSGSEQYF; V gene: TRBV19; D gene: TRBD2; clone size: -; J gene: TRBJ2-7
CDR3 DNA: TGTGCCAGCGTGGGGGCCTACTCCTACGAGCAGTACTTC; CDR3 protein: CASVGAYSYEQYF; V gene: TRBV6-1; D gene: -; clone size: few; J gene: TRBJ2-7
CDR3 DNA: TGTGCCAGCAGCGCATCCCGGGGGGACCGACGTGAAGCTTTCTTT; CDR3 protein: CASSASRGDRREAFF; V gene: TRBV7-6; D gene: -; clone size: -; J gene: TRBJ1-1
CDR3 DNA: TGTGCCAGCTGTCTCAGTGGTGAAAAACTGTTTTTT; CDR3 protein: CASCLSGEKLFF; V gene: TRBV6-1; D gene: -; clone size: -; J gene: TRBJ1-4
CDR3 DNA: TGTGCCAGCAGCTTAGCGGGACAGAGCAATTCACCCCTCCACTTT; CDR3 protein: CASSLAGQSNSPLHF; V gene: TRBV7-9; D gene: TRBD1; clone size: -; J gene: TRBJ1-6
CDR3 DNA: TGCGCCAGCAGCCAAGATCAGGGACTAGGGTCCTACAATGAGCAGTTCTTC; CDR3 protein: CASSQDQGLGSYNEQFF; V gene: TRBV4-3; D gene: TRBD2; clone size: once; J gene: TRBJ2-1
CDR3 DNA: TGTGCCAGCAGTGGGACAGTAAGGGGAGAGACCCAGTACTTC; CDR3 protein: CASSGTVRGETQYF; V gene: TRBV6-1; D gene: -; clone size: few; J gene: TRBJ2-5
CDR3 DNA: TGTGCCAGCAGCTTACGACTGGACAATGAGCAGTTCTTC; CDR3 protein: CASSLRLDNEQFF; V gene: TRBV7-3; D gene: -; clone size: -; J gene: TRBJ2-1
CDR3 DNA: TGTGCCAGTAGTACTCCCGTCGGAGGCAATCAGCCCCAGCATTTT; CDR3 protein: CASSTPVGGNQPQHF; V gene: TRBV19; D gene: -; clone size: once; J gene: TRBJ1-5
CDR3 DNA: TGTGCCAGCAGCTTAGAGGAGTGGGGCTACACCTTC; CDR3 protein: CASSLEEWGYTF; V gene: TRBV11-2; D gene: -; clone size: once; J gene: TRBJ1-2
CDR3 DNA: TGCAGCGTTGATTCCCGACAGGGGACGGGCTCCTACGAGCAGTACTTC; CDR3 protein: CSVDSRQGTGSYEQYF; V gene: TRBV29-1; D gene: TRBD1; clone size: -; J gene: TRBJ2-7
CDR3 DNA: TGTGCCAGCAGTGAAGCGATCAGGGGGGATCAGCCCCAGCATTTT; CDR3 protein: CASSEAIRGDQPQHF; V gene: TRBV2; D gene: TRBD1; clone size: -; J gene: TRBJ1-5
CDR3 DNA: TGTGCCAGCAGTTCACCCGGCTCGACAGGGGGCTCCTACGAGCAGTACTTC; CDR3 protein: CASSSPGSTGGSYEQYF; V gene: TRBV27; D gene: TRBD1; clone size: -; J gene: TRBJ2-7
CDR3 DNA: TGTGCCAGCAGGGATTTAAGACAGGGAGATGAAAAACTGTTTTTT; CDR3 protein: CASRDLRQGDEKLFF; V gene: TRBV2; D gene: TRBD1; clone size: -; J gene: TRBJ1-4
CDR3 DNA: TGTGCCATCAGTGAAGACGGGAGGGTCGTAACTTCGGGATACAATGAGCAGTTCTTC; CDR3 protein: CAISEDGRVVTSGYNEQFF; V gene: TRBV10-3; D gene: TRBD2; clone size: -; J gene: TRBJ2-1
CDR3 DNA: TGTGCCAGCAGCAAAGTAGAGAGACAGGGAGGTCTAGCGGGCGCCACAGATACGCAGTATTTT; CDR3 protein: CASSKVERQGGLAGATDTQYF; V gene: TRBV21-1; D gene: -; clone size: -; J gene: TRBJ2-3
CDR3 DNA: TGTGCCAGTAGCCAAGTGCGGGGCACTGAAGCTTTCTTT; CDR3 protein: CASSQVRGTEAFF; V gene: TRBV19; D gene: -; clone size: -; J gene: TRBJ1-1
CDR3 DNA: TGTGCCAGCAGTTTACCAGGGGGAGGTGAGCAGTTCTTC; CDR3 protein: CASSLPGGGEQFF; V gene: TRBV28; D gene: -; clone size: -; J gene: TRBJ2-1
CDR3 DNA: TGCGCCAGCAGCCAAGAAGGCGGGGCGGGGGAGCAGTACTTC; CDR3 protein: CASSQEGGAGEQYF; V gene: TRBV4-3; D gene: TRBD2; clone size: -; J gene: TRBJ2-5
CDR3 DNA: TGTGCCTTCCAAAAACCGAGGTATGGCTACACCTTC; CDR3 protein: CAFQKPRYGYTF; V gene: TRBV30; D gene: -; clone size: -; J gene: TRBJ1-2